A selection of T cell receptor beta chains follows, all from one sample in a study of T cell responses to AZD1222 COVID-19 vaccine. Method: immunoSEQ multiplex PCR; TCRdb's copy keeps in-frame clones and lacks some. The table includes about 120,000 clones, 90% detected once. This specimen consisted of peripheral blood, obtained 28 days after the second dose of the MenACWY control vaccine. The source is an adult who received the MenACWY meningococcal vaccine as a control. The CDR3 runs from the conserved cysteine through the conserved F or W. The order of the fields is V gene, D gene, clone size, J gene, CDR3 DNA, CDR3 protein. D genes are given only for firm matches. Where a row states a size, it is once, few, many or the class of an expanded clone; other rows omit it.

V: TRBV7-6; D: TRBD1; size: -; J: TRBJ2-1; DNA: TGTGCCAGCAGCCCCTGGGACAGGGAGTACAATGAGCAGTTCTTC; CDR3: CASSPWDREYNEQFF
V: TRBV7-2; D: -; size: -; J: TRBJ2-3; DNA: TGTGCCAGCAGCCCCCGTGCGAGGGGAGATACGCAGTATTTT; CDR3: CASSPRARGDTQYF
V: TRBV14; D: -; size: -; J: TRBJ1-3; DNA: TGTGCCAGCAGCCCTTTGACAGTCTCCGGAAACACCATATATTTT; CDR3: CASSPLTVSGNTIYF
V: TRBV6-5; D: -; size: -; J: TRBJ1-3; DNA: TGTGCCAGCAGTCGTGGGGCTGGAAACACCATATATTTT; CDR3: CASSRGAGNTIYF
V: TRBV3-1/TRBV3-2; D: -; size: few; J: TRBJ1-2; DNA: TGTGCCAGCAGCCAAGATCCCGGGTGGGGCTACACCTTC; CDR3: CASSQDPGWGYTF
V: TRBV6-6; D: TRBD2; size: once; J: TRBJ2-4; DNA: TGTGCCAGCATCTCCCCGGGGGGAAACATTCAGTACTTC; CDR3: CASISPGGNIQYF
V: TRBV15; D: -; size: -; J: TRBJ1-3; DNA: TGTGCCACCAGCAGAGATGCCTCTGGAAACACCATATATTTT; CDR3: CATSRDASGNTIYF
V: TRBV7-2; D: TRBD2; size: -; J: TRBJ2-2; DNA: TGTGCCAGCAGTGGACTAGCGGGAGTGGGTGGGGAGCTGTTTTTT; CDR3: CASSGLAGVGGELFF
V: TRBV2; D: TRBD1; size: -; J: TRBJ1-1; DNA: TGTGCCAGCAGTACCAGAATGGGACAGGGCCCAGGAGCTTTCTTT; CDR3: CASSTRMGQGPGAFF
V: TRBV27; D: TRBD1; size: -; J: TRBJ1-6; DNA: TGTGCCAGCAGCCAGGACAGGGGTTTTAATTCACCCCTCCACTTT; CDR3: CASSQDRGFNSPLHF
V: TRBV5-4; D: -; size: -; J: TRBJ2-5; DNA: TGTGCCAGCAGCATTCAACGACTCCAAGAGACCCAGTACTTC; CDR3: CASSIQRLQETQYF
V: TRBV5-6; D: -; size: -; J: TRBJ2-1; DNA: TGTGCCAGCAGCTTGGATTACGGGACGGAATACAATGAGCAGTTCTTC; CDR3: CASSLDYGTEYNEQFF
V: TRBV7-7; D: -; size: -; J: TRBJ1-1; DNA: TGTGCCAGCAGCTTAGACAGGAACACTGAAGCTTTCTTT; CDR3: CASSLDRNTEAFF
V: TRBV6-5; D: -; size: -; J: TRBJ1-4; DNA: TGTGCCAGCTCAGTGAGGGGGGCCGCGGAAAAACTGTTTTTT; CDR3: CASSVRGAAEKLFF
V: TRBV28; D: -; size: -; J: TRBJ1-3; DNA: TGTGCCAGCAGTGGACTTGACAAGGCATTATCGTCGGGAAACACCATATATTTT; CDR3: CASSGLDKALSSGNTIYF
V: TRBV19; D: TRBD1; size: -; J: TRBJ2-6; DNA: TGTGCCAGTAGTGTACAGGGGTCTTTGACTTCTGGGGCCAACGTCCTGACTTTC; CDR3: CASSVQGSLTSGANVLTF
V: TRBV6-2/TRBV6-3; D: -; size: -; J: TRBJ1-6; DNA: TGTGCCAGCAGTTACCCGAGGGACGGTTGGTCACCCCTCCACTTT; CDR3: CASSYPRDGWSPLHF
V: TRBV29-1; D: -; size: -; J: TRBJ1-1; DNA: TGCAGCGTATCGGGGAACACTGAAGCTTTCTTT; CDR3: CSVSGNTEAFF
V: TRBV7-7; D: TRBD1; size: -; J: TRBJ2-3; DNA: TGTGCCAGCAGCCCAGAGACAGGGGGCTTAGCCGGGGCGGGACGCAATACGCAGTATTTT; CDR3: CASSPETGGLAGAGRNTQYF
V: TRBV7-2; D: -; size: -; J: TRBJ1-2; DNA: TGTGCCAGCAGCTTAGACACTCGCTATGGCTACACCTTC; CDR3: CASSLDTRYGYTF
V: TRBV12-5; D: TRBD2; size: -; J: TRBJ2-1; DNA: TGTGCTAGTGGTTTGGGGACTAGCGGGAGGTTAAATGAGCAGTTCTTC; CDR3: CASGLGTSGRLNEQFF
V: TRBV4-3; D: -; size: -; J: TRBJ2-3; DNA: TGCGCCAGCAGCCAAGACACCCGAGGTGCAGATACGCAGTATTTT; CDR3: CASSQDTRGADTQYF
V: TRBV7-2; D: TRBD1; size: -; J: TRBJ2-1; DNA: TGTGCCAGCAGCATCGGACAGGGGGGGAGTAATGAGCAGTTCTTC; CDR3: CASSIGQGGSNEQFF
V: TRBV12-3/TRBV12-4; D: -; size: few; J: TRBJ1-1; DNA: TGTGCCAGCAGTTTAGAGAGAGGGACTGAAGCTTTCTTT; CDR3: CASSLERGTEAFF
V: TRBV7-9; D: -; size: -; J: TRBJ2-2; DNA: TGTGCCAGCAGCTTCAGGAACACCGGGGAGCTGTTTTTT; CDR3: CASSFRNTGELFF
V: TRBV18; D: -; size: -; J: TRBJ1-1; DNA: TGTGCCAGCTCACCACCGAGCCAGGGAAGGGGTACTGAAGCTTTCTTT; CDR3: CASSPPSQGRGTEAFF
V: TRBV3-1/TRBV3-2; D: -; size: once; J: TRBJ2-7; DNA: TGTGCCAGCAGCCAAACTGGGGCTACCTACGAGCAGTACTTC; CDR3: CASSQTGATYEQYF
V: TRBV7-9; D: -; size: -; J: TRBJ1-4; DNA: TGTGCCAGCAGCTTCGTGGGGGGTAATGAAAAACTGTTTTTT; CDR3: CASSFVGGNEKLFF
V: TRBV3-1/TRBV3-2; D: TRBD1; size: once; J: TRBJ2-5; DNA: TGTGCCAGCAGCCAAGATCAAGGGGGCAAGGGAGAGACCCAGTACTTC; CDR3: CASSQDQGGKGETQYF
V: TRBV7-8; D: -; size: -; J: TRBJ2-1; DNA: TGTGCCAGCAGCTTAGGGGGTAGCAATGAGCAGTTCTTC; CDR3: CASSLGGSNEQFF
V: TRBV9; D: TRBD1; size: -; J: TRBJ1-2; DNA: TGTGCCAGCAGCGCAGAGGGACAGCACTATGGCTACACCTTC; CDR3: CASSAEGQHYGYTF
V: TRBV6-2/TRBV6-3; D: -; size: -; J: TRBJ2-7; DNA: TGTGCCAGCAGTTCCACGAGGCGGCTAGCTGCCTTCGAGCAGTACTTC; CDR3: CASSSTRRLAAFEQYF
V: TRBV27; D: -; size: -; J: TRBJ1-5; DNA: TGTGCCAGCAGCCCTATGGAGCAGGGATGGAATCAGCCCCAGCATTTT; CDR3: CASSPMEQGWNQPQHF
V: TRBV18; D: -; size: -; J: TRBJ1-1; DNA: TGTGCCAGCTCACCAGAGGGAGCAGCGTACACTGAAGCTTTCTTT; CDR3: CASSPEGAAYTEAFF
V: TRBV6-2/TRBV6-3; D: -; size: -; J: TRBJ1-6; DNA: TGTGCCAGCAGTTACGGTGTGAGCTCCTATAATTCACCCCTCCACTTT; CDR3: CASSYGVSSYNSPLHF
V: TRBV5-1; D: -; size: few; J: TRBJ2-1; DNA: TGCGCCAGCAGCTTGGTTGGGGATGAGCAGTTCTTC; CDR3: CASSLVGDEQFF
V: TRBV11-2; D: -; size: -; J: TRBJ1-3; DNA: TGTGCCAGCAGCGACCGGGGAGGCTCTGGAAACACCATATATTTT; CDR3: CASSDRGGSGNTIYF
V: TRBV27; D: -; size: -; J: TRBJ2-2; DNA: TGTGCCAGCAGTTTGGTGAACACCGGGGAGCTGTTTTTT; CDR3: CASSLVNTGELFF